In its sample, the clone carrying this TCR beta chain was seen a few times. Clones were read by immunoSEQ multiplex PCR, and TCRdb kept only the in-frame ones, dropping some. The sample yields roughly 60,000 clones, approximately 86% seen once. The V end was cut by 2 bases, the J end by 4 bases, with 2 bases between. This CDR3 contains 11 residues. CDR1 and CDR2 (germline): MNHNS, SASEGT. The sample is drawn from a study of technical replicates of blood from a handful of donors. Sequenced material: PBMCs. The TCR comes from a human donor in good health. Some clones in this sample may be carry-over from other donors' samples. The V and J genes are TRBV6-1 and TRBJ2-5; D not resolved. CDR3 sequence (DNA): TGTGCCAGCAGTGAACGAGAGACCCAGTACTTC. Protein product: CASSERETQYF.